This T cell receptor beta chain appears in the sequencing data of a study of beta chain features in type 1 diabetes. Expressed TCRB transcripts got sequenced, as all isolated RNA was reverse transcribed. The repertoire was sequenced with immunoSEQ multiplex PCR; TCRdb's copy has only in-frame clones and lacks some. The sample has some 240,000 clones; roughly 17% are singletons. The study's findings and limits: All four CD4+ subsets of Type 1 diabetes patients contained TCRB CDR3s that were moderately but significantly shorter.

The CDR3 loop spans 14 amino acids. The ends lost 4 bases at V and 1 base at J; junction bases unmatched: 4. Germline CDR1 is SQVTM and CDR2 is ANQGSEA. The table lists this clone with a few counts. What it binds is not known. The chain links TRBV29-1 to TRBJ1-1, with 9 bases that match TRBD1. The origin of this receptor is a young man with type 1 diabetes. The sequenced material came from naive CD4+ T cells from blood. The CDR3 sequence: CSVVAQGANTEAFF. CDR3 in DNA: TGCAGCGTTGTGGCACAGGGGGCGAACACTGAAGCTTTCTTT.